Presented here are 11 T cell receptor beta chains from one specimen sequenced in a study of blood T cell repertoires in COVID-19. Using immunoSEQ multiplex PCR, the repertoire was profiled, and TCRdb retains in-frame clones only, with some absent. The data contain fewer than 85,000 clones, 73% of them singletons. The sequenced sample was peripheral blood. The origin of the receptors is a man aged 55 to 69 with acute or convalescent COVID-19.

This sequence joins TRBV5-1 and TRBJ1-3, with 8 bases identical to TRBD1. Germline CDR1 and CDR2: SGHRS and YFSETQ. The CDR3 has 15 amino acids. Trimming took 4 bases from V and 5 from J; bases not matched to a gene: 8. The CDR3 protein is CASSQRQGARNTIYF. The CDR3 DNA is TGCGCCAGCAGCCAGCGGCAGGGGGCAAGAAACACCATATATTTT.

This clone showed up just a few times. The chain combines TRBV6-6 with TRBJ1-5, with 8 bases fitting TRBD1. The CDR3 runs to 15 residues. V was pared by 5 bases and J by 8 bases, with 11 bases of the junction left unmatched. Germline V CDR1 and CDR2: MNHNY, SVGAGI (reference sequence). This CDR3 reads CASSRQGRPNKPQHF. Written as DNA, the CDR3 is TGTGCCAGCAGTCGACAGGGGCGCCCGAATAAGCCCCAGCATTTT.

This clone appeared once. The chain has TRBV10-2 and TRBJ2-2; 7 nucleotides match TRBD2. The junction had 6 bases not matched to a gene; V was cut back by 4 bases and J by 4 bases. This CDR3 is built from 15 residues. The germline gives CDR1 WSHSY, CDR2 SAAADI. CDR3 coding DNA: TGCGCCAGCAGTGTGGCCCCGGGGGGCACCGGGGAGCTGTTTTTT. It translates to CASSVAPGGTGELFF.

V is TRBV10-1 and J is TRBJ2-2; possibly TRBD1 for D (6 bases). V shed 6 bases and J shed 1 base, with 9 bases lying between them. Germline V gene lookup returns CDR1 WNHNN and CDR2 SYGVQD (reference sequence). The CDR3 is 14 residues long. This CDR3 reads CASRPTGNTGELFF. The CDR3 DNA reads TGCGCCAGCAGACCGACAGGGAACACCGGGGAGCTGTTTTTT.

This chain connects TRBV19 to TRBJ1-6; D gene unclear. The CDR3 runs to 13 residues. Germline V gene lookup returns CDR1 LNHDA and CDR2 SQIVND (reference sequence). V gave up 8 bases and J gave up 7 bases, with 12 bases separating them. This CDR3 reads CASSGRNNSPLHF. The CDR3 region has the DNA TGTGCCAGTTCAGGCCGGAACAATTCACCCCTCCACTTT.

This chain joins TRBV7-2 and TRBJ1-5, with TRBD1 matching 7 bases. V was pared by 4 bases and J by 2 bases, with 5 bases of the junction left unmatched. This CDR3 is 15 amino acids long. Germline V CDR1 and CDR2: SGHTA, FQGNSA. CDR3 in DNA: TGTGCCAGCAGCTCGACAGGGCTCGGCAATCAGCCCCAGCATTTT. Encoded protein: CASSSTGLGNQPQHF.

The chain has TRBV30 and TRBJ2-2, with D perhaps matching TRBD2 (6 bases). V was clipped by 5 bases and J by 5 bases, with 12 bases between them. Germline V gives CDR1 GTSNPN, CDR2 SVGIG (reference sequence). This CDR3 region has 13 residues. CDR3 DNA sequence: TGTGCCTGGGGGATACTAGCAACCGGGGAGCTGTTTTTT. Translating it yields CAWGILATGELFF.

The chain joins TRBV6-5 to TRBJ1-2, with 9 bases identical to TRBD1. The V and J ends lost 11 bases and 9 bases, in that order; junction bases with no gene match: 7. The germline CDR1 and CDR2 sequences are MNHEY and SVGAGI. The CDR3 length is 11 residues. CDR3 sequence reads: CAGGTGLSYTF. The CDR3 DNA is TGTGCCGGCGGGACAGGGCTCAGCTACACCTTC.

By its share, this clone is hyperexpanded. Additional DNA sequences in this sample encode the identical CDR3. This chain joins TRBV5-5 and TRBJ2-1; D call uncertain. V gave up 0 bases and J gave up 3 bases, with 4 bases separating them. Germline loops: CDR1 SGHKS, CDR2 YYEKEE (reference sequence). CDR3 length equals 13 residues. The CDR3 protein is CASSLDSYNEQFF. CDR3 sequence (DNA): TGTGCCAGCAGCTTGGACAGCTACAATGAGCAGTTCTTC.

The chain uses TRBV6-1 and TRBJ2-5; weak D call: TRBD2 (5 bases). V gave up 3 bases and J gave up 2 bases, with 13 bases separating them. Germline V gene data show CDR1 as MNHNS and CDR2 as SASEGT. CDR3 length equals 15 residues. The CDR3 loop reads CASSEDLGRQETQYF. The DNA for the CDR3 is TGTGCCAGCAGTGAGGACTTGGGCAGACAAGAGACCCAGTACTTC.

This chain uses TRBV30 with TRBJ2-7, with D possibly TRBD2 on 7 matching bases. Trimming removed 3 bases from V and 6 bases from J, with 15 bases in between. Germline V lookup: CDR1 GTSNPN, CDR2 SVGIG (reference sequence). This CDR3 has 13 residues. CDR3 sequence reads: CAWRGAGAGEQYF. The DNA of the CDR3 is TGTGCCTGGAGAGGCGCGGGGGCGGGCGAGCAGTACTTC.